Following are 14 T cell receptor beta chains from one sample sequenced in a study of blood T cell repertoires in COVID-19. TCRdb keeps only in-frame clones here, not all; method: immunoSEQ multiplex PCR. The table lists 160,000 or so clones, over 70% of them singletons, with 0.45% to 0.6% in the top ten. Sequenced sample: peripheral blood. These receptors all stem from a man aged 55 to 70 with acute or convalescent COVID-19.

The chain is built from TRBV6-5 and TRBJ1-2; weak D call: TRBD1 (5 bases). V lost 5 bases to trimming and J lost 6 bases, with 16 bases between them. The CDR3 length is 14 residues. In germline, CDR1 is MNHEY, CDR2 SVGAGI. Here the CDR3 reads CASSNQGGGDGYTF. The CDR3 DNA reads TGTGCCAGCAGTAACCAGGGTGGAGGGGATGGCTACACCTTC.

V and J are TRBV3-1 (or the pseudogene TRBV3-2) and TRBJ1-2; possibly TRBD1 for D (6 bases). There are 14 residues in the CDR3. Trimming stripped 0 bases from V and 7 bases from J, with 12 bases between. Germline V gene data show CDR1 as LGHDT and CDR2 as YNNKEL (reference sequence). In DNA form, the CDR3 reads TGTGCCAGCAGCCAAGACGGGGGGCGGGCTGGCTACACCTTC. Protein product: CASSQDGGRAGYTF.

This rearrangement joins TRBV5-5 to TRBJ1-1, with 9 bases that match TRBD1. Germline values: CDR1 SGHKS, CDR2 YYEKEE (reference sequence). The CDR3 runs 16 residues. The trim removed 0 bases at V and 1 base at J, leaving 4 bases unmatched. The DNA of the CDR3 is TGTGCCAGCAGCTTGGAAACAGGGGGCGCGAACACTGAAGCTTTCTTT. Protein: CASSLETGGANTEAFF.

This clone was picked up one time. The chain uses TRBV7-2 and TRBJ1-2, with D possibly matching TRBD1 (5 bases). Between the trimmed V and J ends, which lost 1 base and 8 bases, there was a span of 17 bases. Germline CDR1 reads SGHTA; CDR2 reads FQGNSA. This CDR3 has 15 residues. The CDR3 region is CASSLGPGAGGGYTF. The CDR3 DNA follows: TGTGCCAGCAGCTTAGGCCCTGGGGCAGGAGGGGGCTACACCTTC.

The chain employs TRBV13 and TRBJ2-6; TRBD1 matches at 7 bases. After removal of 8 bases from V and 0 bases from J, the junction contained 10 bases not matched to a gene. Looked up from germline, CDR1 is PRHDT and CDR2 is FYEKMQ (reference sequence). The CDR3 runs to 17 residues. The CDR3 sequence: CASERRQGFSGANVLTF. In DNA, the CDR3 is TGTGCCAGCGAACGAAGACAGGGCTTCTCTGGGGCCAACGTCCTGACTTTC.

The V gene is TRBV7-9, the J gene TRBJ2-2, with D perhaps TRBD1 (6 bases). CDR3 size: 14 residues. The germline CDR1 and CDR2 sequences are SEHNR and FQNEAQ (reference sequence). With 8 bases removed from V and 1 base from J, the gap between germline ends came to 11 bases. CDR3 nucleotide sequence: TGTGCCAGCCTTCTGGGACAGAACACCGGGGAGCTGTTTTTT. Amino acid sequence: CASLLGQNTGELFF.

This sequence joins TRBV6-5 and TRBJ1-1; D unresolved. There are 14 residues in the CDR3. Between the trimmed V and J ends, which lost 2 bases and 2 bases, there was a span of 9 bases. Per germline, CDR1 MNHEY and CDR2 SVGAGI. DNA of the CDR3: TGTGCCAGCAGTTACGGGCGGGAAAACACTGAAGCTTTCTTT. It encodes CASSYGRENTEAFF.

The CDR3 bases are TGCGCCAGCAGCTCTGGACTAGCGGGGGGAAGAAAAAAAAACATTCAGTACTTC. This codes for CASSSGLAGGRKKNIQYF. This rearrangement joins TRBV4-1 to TRBJ2-4, with TRBD2 matching 14 bases. The CDR3 loop spans 18 amino acids. Germline CDR1 and CDR2: MGHRA and YSYEKL. Trimming cost V 5 bases and J 4 bases; bases outside gene matches: 10.

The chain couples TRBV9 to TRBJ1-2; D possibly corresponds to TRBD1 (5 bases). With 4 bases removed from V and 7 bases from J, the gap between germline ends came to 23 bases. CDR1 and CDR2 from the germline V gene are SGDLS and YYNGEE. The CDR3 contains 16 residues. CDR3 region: CASSSVGGSGVGGYTF. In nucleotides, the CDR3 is TGTGCCAGCAGCTCCGTCGGGGGTTCAGGTGTAGGTGGCTACACCTTC. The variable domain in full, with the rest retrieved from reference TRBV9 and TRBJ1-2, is DSGVTQTPKHLITATGQRVTLRCSPRSGDLSVYWYQQSLDQGLQFLIQYYNGEERAKGNILERFSAQQFPDLHSELNLSSLELGDSALYFCASSSVGGSGVGGYTFGSGTRLTVV.

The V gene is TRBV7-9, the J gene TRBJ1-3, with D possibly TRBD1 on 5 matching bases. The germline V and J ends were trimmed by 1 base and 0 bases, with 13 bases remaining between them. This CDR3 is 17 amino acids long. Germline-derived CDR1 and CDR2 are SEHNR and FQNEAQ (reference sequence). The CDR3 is CASSLGGSRLSGNTIYF. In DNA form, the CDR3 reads TGTGCCAGCAGCTTAGGGGGCAGTAGACTCTCTGGAAACACCATATATTTT.

In DNA form, the CDR3 reads TGTGCCAGCAGCGGGAGCGGTCAAGAGACCCAGTACTTC. This translates into CASSGSGQETQYF. This chain connects TRBV7-3 to TRBJ2-5, with TRBD2 as a possible D gene (5 bases). This CDR3 comprises 13 residues. V lost 5 bases to trimming and J lost 2 bases, with 9 bases between them. Per the germline V gene, CDR1 is SGHTA and CDR2 is FQGTGA.

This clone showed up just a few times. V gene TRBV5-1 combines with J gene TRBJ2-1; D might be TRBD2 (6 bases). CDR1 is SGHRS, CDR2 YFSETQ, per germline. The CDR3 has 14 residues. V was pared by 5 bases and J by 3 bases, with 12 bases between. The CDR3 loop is CASRTGDNYNEQFF. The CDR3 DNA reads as TGCGCCAGCAGAACGGGAGATAACTACAATGAGCAGTTCTTC. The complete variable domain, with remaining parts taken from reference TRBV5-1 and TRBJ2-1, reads KAGVTQTPRYLIKTRGQQVTLSCSPISGHRSVSWYQQTPGQGLQFLFEYFSETQRNKGNFPGRFSGRQFSNSRSEMNVSTLELGDSALYLCASRTGDNYNEQFFGPGTRLTVL.

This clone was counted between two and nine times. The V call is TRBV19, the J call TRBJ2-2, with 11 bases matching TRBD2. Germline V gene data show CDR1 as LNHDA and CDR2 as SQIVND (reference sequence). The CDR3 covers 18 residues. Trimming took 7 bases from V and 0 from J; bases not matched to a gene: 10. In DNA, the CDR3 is TGTGCCAGTAAAAAGGGACTAGCGGTTCGGACGAACACCGGGGAGCTGTTTTTT. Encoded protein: CASKKGLAVRTNTGELFF.

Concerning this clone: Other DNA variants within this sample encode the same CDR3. CDR3 residues: CASRSIGGGYTF. CDR3 bases: TGTGCCAGCCGCTCGATAGGGGGTGGCTACACCTTC. The J gene is TRBJ1-2, the V gene TRBV12-3 or TRBV12-4, with a possible D match to TRBD1 (6 bases). Deletions cut 8 bases from V and 7 bases from J, with 14 bases between. The CDR3 is made up of 12 amino acids.